The clone carrying this TCR beta chain came up many times. The antigen is not known. The entry originates in a study of beta chain features in type 1 diabetes. Whole-study results and caveats: Type 1 diabetes patients showed fewer insertions and more deletions at VDJ junctions.

As every portion of the isolated RNA was reverse transcribed, the sequencing read expressed TCRB transcripts. Sequenced by immunoSEQ multiplex PCR; TCRdb stores in-frame clones only, minus some. The repertoire holds around 320,000 clones, around 15% seen once, with approximately 6.7% in the top ten. The CDR3 runs 12 residues. The V gene lost 5 bases and the J gene lost 0 bases, with 7 bases spanning the gap. Per the germline V gene, CDR1 is SQVTM and CDR2 is ANQGSEA. The chain employs TRBV29-1 and TRBJ1-1; unclear D gene. The sequence came from a man aged 30 to 45 in good health. The sample consisted of central memory CD4+ T cells from blood. Here the CDR3 reads CSVRKLNTEAFF. The CDR3, as DNA: TGCAGCGTTAGGAAGTTGAACACTGAAGCTTTCTTT.